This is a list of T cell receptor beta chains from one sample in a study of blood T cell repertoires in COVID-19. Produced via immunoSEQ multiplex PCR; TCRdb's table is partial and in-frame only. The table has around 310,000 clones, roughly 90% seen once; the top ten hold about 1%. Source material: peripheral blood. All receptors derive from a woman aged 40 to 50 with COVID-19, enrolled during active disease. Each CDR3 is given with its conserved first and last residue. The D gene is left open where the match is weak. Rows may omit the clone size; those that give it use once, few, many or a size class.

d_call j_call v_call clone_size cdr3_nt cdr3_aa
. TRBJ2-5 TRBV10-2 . TGCGCCAGCAGTGGGTTCGCCGGGACTGTAATAGAAGAGACCCAGTACTTC CASSGFAGTVIEETQYF
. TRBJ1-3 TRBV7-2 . TGTGCCAGCAGCCCTAGGGGGGGGCAAGGAAACACCATATATTTT CASSPRGGQGNTIYF
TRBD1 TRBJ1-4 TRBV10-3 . TGTGCCATCAGCCCAGGGGGTACTGAAAAACTGTTTTTT CAISPGGTEKLFF
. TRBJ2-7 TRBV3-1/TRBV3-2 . TGTGCCAGCAGCCAGAAGGACAGAGACTACGAGCAGTACTTC CASSQKDRDYEQYF
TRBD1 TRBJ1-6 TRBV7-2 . TGTGCCAGCAGCCCGTACAGGGGAAGCTCCTATAATTCACCCCTCCACTTT CASSPYRGSSYNSPLHF
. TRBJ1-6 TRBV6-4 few TGTGCCAGCAGTGCGCGGGGCGCCCTCCACTTT CASSARGALHF
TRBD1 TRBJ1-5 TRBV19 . TGTGCCAGTAGTATCGCCGAAGGGGGCCGGCAGCCCCAGCATTTT CASSIAEGGRQPQHF
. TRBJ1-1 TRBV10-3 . TGTGCTTACAGCAGGGTAAGGAACACTGAAGCTTTCTTT CAYSRVRNTEAFF
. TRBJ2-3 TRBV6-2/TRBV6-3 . TGTGCCAGCAGCCGGGAGACGACAGATACGCAGTATTTT CASSRETTDTQYF
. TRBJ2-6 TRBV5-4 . TGTGCCAGCAGGGGGAGAAGCTCTGGGGCCAACGTCCTGACTTTC CASRGRSSGANVLTF
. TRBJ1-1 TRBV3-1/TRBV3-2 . TGTGCCAGCAGCCAAGGGATTTATGGGGGGTTTGAAGCTTTCTTT CASSQGIYGGFEAFF
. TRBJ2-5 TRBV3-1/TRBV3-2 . TGTGCCAGCAGCCTGGCTCCTTCCCCAGAGACCCAGTACTTC CASSLAPSPETQYF
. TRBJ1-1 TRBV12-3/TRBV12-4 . TGTGCCAGCATCTTGGACAGATACCAAGCTTTCTTT CASILDRYQAFF
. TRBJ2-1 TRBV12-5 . TGTGCTAGTGCCTTCGATTCCGGTACTGAGCAGTTCTTC CASAFDSGTEQFF
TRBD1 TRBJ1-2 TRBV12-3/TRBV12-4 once TGTGCCAGCAGCTCCACAGGGGGGGATGGCTACACCTTC CASSSTGGDGYTF
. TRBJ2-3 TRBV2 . TGTGCCAGCAGTGAAGTGGGCCAGGGGTTAGATACGCAGTATTTT CASSEVGQGLDTQYF
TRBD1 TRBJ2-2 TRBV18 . TGTGCCAGCTCACTACGACAGGGGCCCGGGGAGCTGTTTTTT CASSLRQGPGELFF
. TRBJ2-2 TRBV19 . TGTGCCAGTAGTCCCCAACCGGGGTTAAACACCGGGGAGCTGTTTTTT CASSPQPGLNTGELFF
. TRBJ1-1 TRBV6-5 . TGTGCCAGCAGCGAGGGAAACACTGAAGCTTTCTTT CASSEGNTEAFF
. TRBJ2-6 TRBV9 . TGTGCCAGCAGCACCACCCTCAGGGTCTCTGGGGCCAACGTCCTGACTTTC CASSTTLRVSGANVLTF
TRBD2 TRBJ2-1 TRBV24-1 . TGTGCCACCAGTGATTCGCGGCTAGCGGGTGCAAATGAGCAGTTCTTC CATSDSRLAGANEQFF
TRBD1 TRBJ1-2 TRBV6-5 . TGTGCCAGCGGGACAGCCCGAAACTATGGCTACACCTTC CASGTARNYGYTF
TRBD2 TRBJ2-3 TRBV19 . TGTGCCAGTTTGGAGTCTAGCGGGATAGGAGATACGCAGTATTTT CASLESSGIGDTQYF
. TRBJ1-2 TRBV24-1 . TGTGCCACCAGTGATTCAGGGTTGGATGGCTACACCTTC CATSDSGLDGYTF
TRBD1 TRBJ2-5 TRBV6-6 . TGTGCCAGTGGGGACAGCCAAGAGACCCAGTACTTC CASGDSQETQYF
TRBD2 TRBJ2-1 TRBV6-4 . TGTGCCAGCAGTACCTTGGCGGGGGGGCCCTACAATGAGCAGTTCTTC CASSTLAGGPYNEQFF
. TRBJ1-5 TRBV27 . TGTGCCAGCAGCGAACGGGGTAGCAATCAGCCCCAGCATTTT CASSERGSNQPQHF
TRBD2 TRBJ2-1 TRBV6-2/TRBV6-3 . TGTGCCAGCAGCTTGGCGGGGGGGCCCCATGAGCAGTTCTTC CASSLAGGPHEQFF
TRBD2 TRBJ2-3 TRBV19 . TGTGCCAGTAGTATAGTAAGCGGGGGGGCTACAGATACGCAGTATTTT CASSIVSGGATDTQYF
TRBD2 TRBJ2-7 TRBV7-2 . TGTGCCAGCAGTTCCGGACTAGCGGCCTCCTACGAGCAGTACTTC CASSSGLAASYEQYF
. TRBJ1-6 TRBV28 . TGTGCCAGCAGAACCGGCGCGGGCGAGTATTCACCCCTCCACTTT CASRTGAGEYSPLHF
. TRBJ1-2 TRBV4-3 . TGCGCCAGCAGCCTTGCAGGTTATGGCTACACCTTC CASSLAGYGYTF
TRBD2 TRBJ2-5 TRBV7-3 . TGTGCCAGCAGCTTAACTAATAGCGGGGGGTCCAGTAGTGCCCAGTACTTC CASSLTNSGGSSSAQYF
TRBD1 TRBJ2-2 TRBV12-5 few TGTGCTAGTGGTTTGGGGACAGGGGGCACCGGGGAGCTGTTTTTT CASGLGTGGTGELFF
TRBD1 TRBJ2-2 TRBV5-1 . TGCGCCAGCAGCTTGGTACAGGGGGAGGCCGGGGAGCTGTTTTTT CASSLVQGEAGELFF
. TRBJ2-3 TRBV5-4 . TGTGCCAGCAGCGGTTCGGTGAGCGGCCGCACAGATACGCAGTATTTT CASSGSVSGRTDTQYF
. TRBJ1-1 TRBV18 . TGTGCCAGCTCACCTCAAACTATTGAAGCTTTCTTT CASSPQTIEAFF
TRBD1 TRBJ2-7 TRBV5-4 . TGTGCCAGCAGCTTGGGGGGACAGGGTGGACACTACGAGCAGTACTTC CASSLGGQGGHYEQYF
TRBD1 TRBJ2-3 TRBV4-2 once TGTGCCAGCAGCCAAGGGTTGACAGGGGCGCCAGATACGCAGTATTTT CASSQGLTGAPDTQYF
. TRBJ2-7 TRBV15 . TGTGCCACCAGCAGAGTAGGCCAGGGGATAGGCGAGCAGTACTTC CATSRVGQGIGEQYF
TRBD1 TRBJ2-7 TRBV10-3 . TGTGCCATTTCCCCGGGACAGAGCGCCTACGAGCAGTACTTC CAISPGQSAYEQYF
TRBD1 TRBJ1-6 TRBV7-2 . TGTGCCAGCAGCGACAGGGCTAGTTCACCCCTCCACTTT CASSDRASSPLHF
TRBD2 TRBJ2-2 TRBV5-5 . TGTGCCAGCAGTAATGGACTAGCGGGGGGCACCGGGGAGCTGTTTTTT CASSNGLAGGTGELFF
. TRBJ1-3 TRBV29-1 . TGCAGCGTAAGACAGCCTGGAAACACCATATATTTT CSVRQPGNTIYF
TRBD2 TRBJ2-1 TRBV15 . TGTGCCACCAGGGATACTAGCGGAAGATACAATGAGCAGTTCTTC CATRDTSGRYNEQFF
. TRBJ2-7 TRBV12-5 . TGTGCTAGTGGCCTTGGACGGAGGCCCTACGAGCAGTACTTC CASGLGRRPYEQYF
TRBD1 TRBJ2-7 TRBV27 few TGTGCCAGCAGTCCCTACTCGACAGGGAGCTACGAGCAGTACTTC CASSPYSTGSYEQYF
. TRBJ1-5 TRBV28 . TGTGCCAGCAGTTTTGTGAGGGGGTCTCAGCCCCAGCATTTT CASSFVRGSQPQHF
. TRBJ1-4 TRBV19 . TGTGCCAGTAGTATGTGGACAGATAGTAATGAAAAACTGTTTTTT CASSMWTDSNEKLFF